This is a list of T cell receptor beta chains from one sample in a study of blood T cell repertoires in COVID-19. Here immunoSEQ multiplex PCR was the method, and the copy in TCRdb shows in-frame clones only, minus some. The sample lists more than 70,000 clones; over 75% were seen once. Sequenced: peripheral blood. Source of these receptors: a woman aged 18-35 years with acute or convalescent COVID-19. The CDR3 runs from the conserved cysteine through the conserved F or W. Fields, in order: CDR3 length, V gene, J gene, clone size, D gene, CDR3 DNA, CDR3 protein. A D gene is named only where the DNA matches it firmly. Rows may omit the clone size; those that give it use once, few, many or a size class.

>16|TRBV28|TRBJ1-2|.|TRBD1
TGTGCCAGCAGATTTGGGGGGGGGACAGGTCCCTATGGCTACACCTTC
CASRFGGGTGPYGYTF
>17|TRBV7-2|TRBJ2-3|.|TRBD2
TGTGCCAGCAGCGTAAATAGCGGGAGGCTTAGCACAGATACGCAGTATTTT
CASSVNSGRLSTDTQYF
>19|TRBV18|TRBJ1-3|.|.
TGTGCCAGCTCACCAAACGGGGGACCTGGCAGAAACTCTGGAAACACCATATATTTT
CASSPNGGPGRNSGNTIYF
>17|TRBV21-1|TRBJ1-4|.|.
TGTGCCAGCAGCACGCTCCGGACAGGCCCAACTAATGAAAAACTGTTTTTT
CASSTLRTGPTNEKLFF
>14|TRBV4-1|TRBJ1-3|.|TRBD1
TGCGCCAGCAGCCGACAGGGAGCCGGAAACACCATATATTTT
CASSRQGAGNTIYF
>15|TRBV15|TRBJ2-5|.|.
TGTGCCACCAGCAGAGACCCTAGAATGAGTGAGACCCAGTACTTC
CATSRDPRMSETQYF
>15|TRBV28|TRBJ2-5|.|.
TGTGCCAGCAGTTCTCGGACAGTGACTCAAGAGACCCAGTACTTC
CASSSRTVTQETQYF
>11|TRBV29-1|TRBJ1-2|.|.
TGCAGCGTTAGGGGACTAGACGGCTACACCTTC
CSVRGLDGYTF
>13|TRBV10-2|TRBJ1-5|.|.
TGCGCCAGCACTCAGGGAATGAATCAGCCCCAGCATTTT
CASTQGMNQPQHF
>15|TRBV10-3|TRBJ1-5|.|.
TGTGCCATGGCTAACAGGGTCCTGAGCAATCAGCCCCAGCATTTT
CAMANRVLSNQPQHF
>15|TRBV7-2|TRBJ2-5|.|.
TGTGCCAGCAGCTTAGGTCAGGGCGGACGGGAGACCCAGTACTTC
CASSLGQGGRETQYF
>15|TRBV18|TRBJ1-1|.|.
TGTGCCAGCTCACCACAACCGAGTGTGAACACTGAAGCTTTCTTT
CASSPQPSVNTEAFF
>14|TRBV6-4|TRBJ2-4|.|TRBD1
TGTGCCAGCAGTGTGGAGAAAGGGGGCAACATTCAGTACTTC
CASSVEKGGNIQYF
>14|TRBV3-1/TRBV3-2|TRBJ1-1|.|.
TGTGCCAGCAGCCGCACGGGGGGGACGGCAGAAGCTTTCTTT
CASSRTGGTAEAFF
>13|TRBV18|TRBJ2-1|.|TRBD1
TGTGCCAGCTCTGGACAGGGGACGGCTGAGCAGTTCTTC
CASSGQGTAEQFF
>14|TRBV7-2|TRBJ1-2|.|TRBD1
TGTGCCAGCAGCTTGCAGGGGGCGCAGAGAGGCTACACCTTC
CASSLQGAQRGYTF
>15|TRBV21-1|TRBJ2-1|.|.
TGTGCCAGCAGATCGCGGGAGGGCCTGTCGGGTGAGCAGTTCTTC
CASRSREGLSGEQFF
>17|TRBV30|TRBJ2-5|.|TRBD1
TGTGCCTGGAGTGGCCGCCTCGATCTAGGACAGGGAGAGACCCAGTACTTC
CAWSGRLDLGQGETQYF
>18|TRBV18|TRBJ1-1|once|TRBD1
TGTGCCAGCTCACCTACACCGGGACAGGGGCCGGGGGGCACTGAAGCTTTCTTT
CASSPTPGQGPGGTEAFF
>16|TRBV28|TRBJ1-2|.|TRBD1
TGTGCCAGCAGTATGCAGCCGGGACAGGGCTACCATGGCTACACCTTC
CASSMQPGQGYHGYTF
>14|TRBV30|TRBJ2-5|once|TRBD1
TGTGCCTGGGAGGACAGGGGGCATCGAGAGACCCAGTACTTC
CAWEDRGHRETQYF
>15|TRBV4-1|TRBJ2-2|.|.
TGCGCCAGCAGCCTCGCAGGGACGAACACCGGGGAGCTGTTTTTT
CASSLAGTNTGELFF
>13|TRBV3-1/TRBV3-2|TRBJ2-1|.|.
TGTGCCAGCAGCCAAACCATCGGACAGCCTCCGTTCTTC
CASSQTIGQPPFF
>14|TRBV4-1|TRBJ2-4|.|.
TGCGCCAGCAGCCAAGCCCCAGGGGGGAACATTCAGTACTTC
CASSQAPGGNIQYF
>16|TRBV2|TRBJ1-4|.|.
TGTGCCAGCAGTATCTTTTCTAGGCGGGAAAATGAAAAACTGTTTTTT
CASSIFSRRENEKLFF
>14|TRBV13|TRBJ2-1|.|.
TGTGCCAGCAGCTTCATGATAGCTAGCAATGAGCAGTTCTTC
CASSFMIASNEQFF
>14|TRBV2|TRBJ1-2|.|TRBD1
TGTGCCAGCAGATCGAACGCAGGGGGTCCCGGCTACACCTTC
CASRSNAGGPGYTF
>13|TRBV2|TRBJ1-3|few|.
TGTGCCAGCAGCGCAGGGCCTGGAAACACCATATATTTT
CASSAGPGNTIYF
>12|TRBV5-1|TRBJ2-7|.|.
TGCGCCAGCAGCTCGTCAGGCTACGAGCAGTACTTC
CASSSSGYEQYF
>13|TRBV7-9|TRBJ1-2|.|TRBD1
TGTGCCAGCAGCGGGACAGATAACTATGGCTACACCTTC
CASSGTDNYGYTF
>15|TRBV6-5|TRBJ2-7|.|.
TGTGCCAGCAGCCTTGACGTGGGGGCCCTTGACGAGCAGTACTTC
CASSLDVGALDEQYF
>13|TRBV5-4|TRBJ2-4|.|TRBD1
TGTGCCAAAGTGCACAACCACAGGGGGTCGCGGTACTTC
CAKVHNHRGSRYF
>18|TRBV7-8|TRBJ2-3|.|TRBD2
TGTGCCAGCAGCTTATGGTTTAAGCGGGGGGCTCGCACAGATACGCAGTATTTT
CASSLWFKRGARTDTQYF
>14|TRBV5-6|TRBJ2-5|.|TRBD2
TGTGCCAGCAGCGTGGGACTAAGGCCAGAGACCCAGTACTTC
CASSVGLRPETQYF
>14|TRBV2|TRBJ2-3|few|.
TGTGCCAGCAGTGACTCCCCGGGGGCAGATACGCAGTATTTT
CASSDSPGADTQYF
>14|TRBV10-2|TRBJ2-7|.|.
TGCGCCAGCAGTCGGCTAGCAGGGGCCTACGAGCAGTACTTC
CASSRLAGAYEQYF
>13|TRBV28|TRBJ1-2|.|TRBD1
TGTGCCAGCAGCCCCGGACAGGCGAGGGGCTACACCTTC
CASSPGQARGYTF
>14|TRBV28|TRBJ1-2|.|.
TGTGCCAGCACCCACACCCAGGGAAACTATGGCTACACCTTC
CASTHTQGNYGYTF
>15|TRBV6-6|TRBJ2-5|.|TRBD2
TGTGCCAGCGAGGTCGGGCTAGCGGGCCAAGAGACCCAGTACTTC
CASEVGLAGQETQYF
>16|TRBV6-2/TRBV6-3|TRBJ1-5|.|.
TGTGCCAGCAGTTACTCGATATCGGGGGGCGATCAGCCCCAGCATTTT
CASSYSISGGDQPQHF